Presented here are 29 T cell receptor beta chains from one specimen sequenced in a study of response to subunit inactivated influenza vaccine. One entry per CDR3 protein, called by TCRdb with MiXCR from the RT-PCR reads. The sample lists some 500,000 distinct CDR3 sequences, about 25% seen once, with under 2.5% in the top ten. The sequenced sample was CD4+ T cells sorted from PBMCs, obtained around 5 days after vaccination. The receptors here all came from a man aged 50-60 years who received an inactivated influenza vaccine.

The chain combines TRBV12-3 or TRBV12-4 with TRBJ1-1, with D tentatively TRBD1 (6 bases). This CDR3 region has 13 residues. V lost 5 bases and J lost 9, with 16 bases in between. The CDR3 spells CASSLKAGTQAFF. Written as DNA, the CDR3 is TGTGCCAGCAGTCTCAAGGCCGGGACACAAGCTTTCTTT.

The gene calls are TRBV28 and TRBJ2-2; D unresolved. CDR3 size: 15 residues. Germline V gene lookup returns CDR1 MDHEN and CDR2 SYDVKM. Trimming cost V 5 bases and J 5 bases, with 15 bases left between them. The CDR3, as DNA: TGTGCCAGCAGTACCGGTCTCGGGTTAACCGGGGAGCTGTTTTTT. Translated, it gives CASSTGLGLTGELFF.

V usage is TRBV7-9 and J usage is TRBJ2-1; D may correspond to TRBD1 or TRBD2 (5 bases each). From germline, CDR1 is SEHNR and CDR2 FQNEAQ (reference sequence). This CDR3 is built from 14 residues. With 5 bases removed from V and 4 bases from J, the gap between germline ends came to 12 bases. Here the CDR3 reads CASSRDPAYNEQFF. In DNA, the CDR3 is TGTGCCAGCAGCCGGGACCCCGCGTACAATGAGCAGTTCTTC. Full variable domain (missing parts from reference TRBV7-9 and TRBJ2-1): DTGVSQNPRHKITKRGQNVTFRCDPISEHNRLYWYRQTLGQGPEFLTYFQNEAQLEKSRLLSDRFSAERPKGSFSTLEIQRTEQGDSAMYLCASSRDPAYNEQFFGPGTRLTVL.

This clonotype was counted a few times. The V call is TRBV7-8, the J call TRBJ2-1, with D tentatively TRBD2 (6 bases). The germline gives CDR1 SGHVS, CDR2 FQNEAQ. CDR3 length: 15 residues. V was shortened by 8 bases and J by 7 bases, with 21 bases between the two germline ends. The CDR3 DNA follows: TGTGCCAGCCGCTCTAGGGGTAGCGGATTGAATGAGCAGTTCTTC. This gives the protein CASRSRGSGLNEQFF.

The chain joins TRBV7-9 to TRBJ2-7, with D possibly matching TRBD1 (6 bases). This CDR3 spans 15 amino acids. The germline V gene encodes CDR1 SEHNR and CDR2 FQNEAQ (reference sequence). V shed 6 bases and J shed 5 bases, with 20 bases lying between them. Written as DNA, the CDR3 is TGTGCCAGCAGACCCGAGCCGGGGACAATTCACGAGCAGTACTTC. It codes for CASRPEPGTIHEQYF.

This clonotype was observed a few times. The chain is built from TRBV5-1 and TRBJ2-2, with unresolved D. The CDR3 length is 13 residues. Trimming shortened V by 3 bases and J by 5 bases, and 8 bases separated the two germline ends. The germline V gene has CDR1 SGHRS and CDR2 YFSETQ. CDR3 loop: CASSSSETGELFF. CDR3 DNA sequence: TGCGCCAGCAGCTCCTCGGAAACCGGGGAGCTGTTTTTT.

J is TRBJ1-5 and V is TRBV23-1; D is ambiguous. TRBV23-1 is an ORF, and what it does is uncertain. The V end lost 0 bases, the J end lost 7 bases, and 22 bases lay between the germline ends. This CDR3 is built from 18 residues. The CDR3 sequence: CASSQSCTRDPKAQPQHF. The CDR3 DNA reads TGCGCCAGCAGTCAATCATGTACCCGGGATCCTAAGGCCCAGCCCCAGCATTTT.

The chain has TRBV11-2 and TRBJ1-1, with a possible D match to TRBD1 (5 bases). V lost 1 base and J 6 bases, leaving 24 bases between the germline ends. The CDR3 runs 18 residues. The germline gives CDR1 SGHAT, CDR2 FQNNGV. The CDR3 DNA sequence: TGTGCCAGCAGCTTAGTCGGGCTCCGGGACTTCCAAACCCCTGAAGCTTTCTTT. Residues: CASSLVGLRDFQTPEAFF.

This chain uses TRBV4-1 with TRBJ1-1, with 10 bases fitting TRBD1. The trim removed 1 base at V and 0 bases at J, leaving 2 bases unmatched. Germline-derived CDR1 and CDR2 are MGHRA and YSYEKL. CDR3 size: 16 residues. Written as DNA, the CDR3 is TGCGCCAGCAGCCAAGGACAGGGGGCTTTGAACACTGAAGCTTTCTTT. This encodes CASSQGQGALNTEAFF.

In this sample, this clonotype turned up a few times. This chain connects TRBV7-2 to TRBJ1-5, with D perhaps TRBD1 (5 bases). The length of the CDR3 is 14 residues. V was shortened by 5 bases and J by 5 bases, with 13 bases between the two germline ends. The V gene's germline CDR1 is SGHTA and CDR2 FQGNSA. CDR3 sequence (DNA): TGTGCCAGCAGCCCTAATCAGGGATATCAGCCCCAGCATTTT. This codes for CASSPNQGYQPQHF. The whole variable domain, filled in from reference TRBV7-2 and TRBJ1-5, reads GAGVSQSPSNKVTEKGKDVELRCDPISGHTALYWYRQSLGQGLEFLIYFQGNSAPDKSGLPSDRFSAERTGGSVSTLTIQRTQQEDSAVYLCASSPNQGYQPQHFGDGTRLSIL.

CDR3 nucleotides: TGTGCCAGCGGGGATGGGGGGTCGGCGAACACTGAAGCTTTCTTT. It specifies CASGDGGSANTEAFF. V usage is TRBV6-2 or TRBV6-3 and J usage is TRBJ1-1; perhaps TRBD1 as D (5 bases). Looked up from germline, CDR1 is MNHEY and CDR2 is SVGEGT. V was shortened by 8 bases and J by 1 base, with 17 bases between the two germline ends. This CDR3 has 15 residues.

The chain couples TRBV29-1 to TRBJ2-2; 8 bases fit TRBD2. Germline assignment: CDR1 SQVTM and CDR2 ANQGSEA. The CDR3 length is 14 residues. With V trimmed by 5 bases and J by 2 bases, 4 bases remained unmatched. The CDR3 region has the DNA TGCAGCGTTAAAGCGGGAGCCAACACCGGGGAGCTGTTTTTT. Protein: CSVKAGANTGELFF.

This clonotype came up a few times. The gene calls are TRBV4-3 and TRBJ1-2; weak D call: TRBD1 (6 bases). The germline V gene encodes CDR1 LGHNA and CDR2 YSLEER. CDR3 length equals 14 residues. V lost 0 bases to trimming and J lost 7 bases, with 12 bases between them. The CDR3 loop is CASSQDSGVGGYTF. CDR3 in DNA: TGCGCCAGCAGCCAAGATTCAGGGGTTGGTGGCTACACCTTC.

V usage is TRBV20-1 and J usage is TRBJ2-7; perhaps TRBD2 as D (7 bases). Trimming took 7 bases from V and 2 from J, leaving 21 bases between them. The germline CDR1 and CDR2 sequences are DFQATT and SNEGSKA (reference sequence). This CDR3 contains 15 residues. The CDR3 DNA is TGCAGTGTAGAGGGGGGGCCGAATGTACCCTACGAGCAGTACTTC. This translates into CSVEGGPNVPYEQYF.

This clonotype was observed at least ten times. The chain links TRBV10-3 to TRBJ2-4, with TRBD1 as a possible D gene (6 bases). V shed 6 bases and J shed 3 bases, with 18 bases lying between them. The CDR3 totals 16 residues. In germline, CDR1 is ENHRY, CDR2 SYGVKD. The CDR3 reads CAISPRGTRGKNIQYF. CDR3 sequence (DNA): TGTGCCATCAGCCCCAGGGGCACTCGGGGCAAAAACATTCAGTACTTC.

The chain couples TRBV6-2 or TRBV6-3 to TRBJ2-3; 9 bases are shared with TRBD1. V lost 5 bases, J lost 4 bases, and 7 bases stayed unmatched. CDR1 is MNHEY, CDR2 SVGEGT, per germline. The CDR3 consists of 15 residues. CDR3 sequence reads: CASSGRDREADTQYF. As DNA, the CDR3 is TGTGCCAGCAGTGGCCGGGACAGGGAGGCAGATACGCAGTATTTT.

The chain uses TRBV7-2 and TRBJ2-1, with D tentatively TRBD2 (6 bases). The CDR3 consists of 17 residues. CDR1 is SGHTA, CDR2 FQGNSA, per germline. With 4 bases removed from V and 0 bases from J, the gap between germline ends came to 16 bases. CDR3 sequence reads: CASSSYPRGSSYNEQFF. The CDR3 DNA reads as TGTGCCAGCAGCTCATACCCCCGGGGGAGCTCCTACAATGAGCAGTTCTTC.

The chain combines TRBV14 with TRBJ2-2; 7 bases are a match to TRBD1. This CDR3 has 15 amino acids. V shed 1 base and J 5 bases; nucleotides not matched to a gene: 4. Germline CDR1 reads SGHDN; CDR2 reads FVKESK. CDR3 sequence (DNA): TGTGCCAGCAGCCAAGGGACAGGCCTGACCGGGGAGCTGTTTTTT. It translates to CASSQGTGLTGELFF.

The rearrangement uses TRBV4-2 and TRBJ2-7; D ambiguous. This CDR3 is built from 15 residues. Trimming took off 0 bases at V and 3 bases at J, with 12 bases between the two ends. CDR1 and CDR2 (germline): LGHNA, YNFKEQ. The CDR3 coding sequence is TGTGCCAGCAGCCAAGAAGTGGTCGAGATCTACGAGCAGTACTTC. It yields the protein CASSQEVVEIYEQYF.

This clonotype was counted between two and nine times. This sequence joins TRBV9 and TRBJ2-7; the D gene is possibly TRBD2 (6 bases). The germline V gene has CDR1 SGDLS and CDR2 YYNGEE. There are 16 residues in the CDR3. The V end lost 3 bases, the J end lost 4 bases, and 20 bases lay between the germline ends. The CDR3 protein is CASSAQRVAGRYEQYF. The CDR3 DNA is TGTGCCAGCAGCGCACAACGTGTCGCAGGGAGGTACGAGCAGTACTTC.

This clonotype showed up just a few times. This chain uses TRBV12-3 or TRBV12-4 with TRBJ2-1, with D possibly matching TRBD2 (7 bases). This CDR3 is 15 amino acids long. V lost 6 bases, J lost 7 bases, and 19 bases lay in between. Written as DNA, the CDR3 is TGTGCCAGCAGCCTAAGGGGGGGAAGGAGGAATGAGCAGTTCTTC. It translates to CASSLRGGRRNEQFF.

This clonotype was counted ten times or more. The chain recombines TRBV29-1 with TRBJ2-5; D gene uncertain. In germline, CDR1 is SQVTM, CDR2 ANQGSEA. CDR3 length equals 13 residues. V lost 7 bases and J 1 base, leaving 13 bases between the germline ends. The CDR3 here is CSGRPGSQETQYF. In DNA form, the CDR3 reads TGCAGCGGCAGGCCCGGTTCCCAAGAGACCCAGTACTTC.

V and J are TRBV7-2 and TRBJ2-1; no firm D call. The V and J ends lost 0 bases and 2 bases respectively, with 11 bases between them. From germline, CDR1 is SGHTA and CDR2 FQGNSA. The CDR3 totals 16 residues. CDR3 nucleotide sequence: TGTGCCAGCAGCTTAGCTAGGACCGCTACCTACAATGAGCAGTTCTTC. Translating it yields CASSLARTATYNEQFF.

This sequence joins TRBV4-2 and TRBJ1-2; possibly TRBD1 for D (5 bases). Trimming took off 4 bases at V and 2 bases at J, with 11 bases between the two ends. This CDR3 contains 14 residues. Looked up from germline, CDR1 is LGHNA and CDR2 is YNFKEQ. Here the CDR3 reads CASSPWDVNYGYTF. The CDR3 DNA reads TGTGCCAGCAGCCCCTGGGACGTGAACTATGGCTACACCTTC.

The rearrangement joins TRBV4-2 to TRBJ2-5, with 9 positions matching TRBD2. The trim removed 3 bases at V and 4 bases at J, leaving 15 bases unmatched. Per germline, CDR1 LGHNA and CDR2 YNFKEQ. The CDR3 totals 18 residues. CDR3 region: CASSHSPGASGIGETQYF. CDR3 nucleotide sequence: TGTGCCAGCAGCCATTCCCCTGGGGCTAGCGGGATCGGAGAGACCCAGTACTTC.

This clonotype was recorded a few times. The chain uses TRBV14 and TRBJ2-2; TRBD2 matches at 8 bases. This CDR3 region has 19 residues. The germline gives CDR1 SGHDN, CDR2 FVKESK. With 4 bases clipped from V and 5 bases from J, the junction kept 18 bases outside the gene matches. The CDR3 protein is CASSLGLAPRRGRTGELFF. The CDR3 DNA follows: TGTGCCAGCAGCCTCGGACTAGCCCCAAGGAGGGGGAGGACCGGGGAGCTGTTTTTT.

The CDR3 DNA reads TGTGCCTGGAGATCAACAGGGACCTATGGCTACACCTTC. It encodes CAWRSTGTYGYTF. The V gene is TRBV30, the J gene TRBJ1-2; TRBD1 might be the D (6 bases). This CDR3 contains 13 residues. CDR1 and CDR2 from the germline V gene are GTSNPN and SVGIG (reference sequence). V was trimmed by 3 bases and J by 4 bases, leaving 12 bases between them.

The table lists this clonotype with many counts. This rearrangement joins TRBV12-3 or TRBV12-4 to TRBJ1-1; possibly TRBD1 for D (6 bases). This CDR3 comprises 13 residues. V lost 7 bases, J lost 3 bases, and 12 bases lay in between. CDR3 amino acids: CASTGQTDTEAFF. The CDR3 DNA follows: TGTGCCAGCACCGGACAGACCGACACTGAAGCTTTCTTT.

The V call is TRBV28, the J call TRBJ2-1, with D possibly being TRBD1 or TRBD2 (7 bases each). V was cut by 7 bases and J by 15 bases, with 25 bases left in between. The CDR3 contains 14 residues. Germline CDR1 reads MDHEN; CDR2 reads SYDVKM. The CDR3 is CASTPGQAGANRFF. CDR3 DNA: TGTGCCAGCACCCCAGGACAGGCGGGGGCAAACAGGTTCTTC.